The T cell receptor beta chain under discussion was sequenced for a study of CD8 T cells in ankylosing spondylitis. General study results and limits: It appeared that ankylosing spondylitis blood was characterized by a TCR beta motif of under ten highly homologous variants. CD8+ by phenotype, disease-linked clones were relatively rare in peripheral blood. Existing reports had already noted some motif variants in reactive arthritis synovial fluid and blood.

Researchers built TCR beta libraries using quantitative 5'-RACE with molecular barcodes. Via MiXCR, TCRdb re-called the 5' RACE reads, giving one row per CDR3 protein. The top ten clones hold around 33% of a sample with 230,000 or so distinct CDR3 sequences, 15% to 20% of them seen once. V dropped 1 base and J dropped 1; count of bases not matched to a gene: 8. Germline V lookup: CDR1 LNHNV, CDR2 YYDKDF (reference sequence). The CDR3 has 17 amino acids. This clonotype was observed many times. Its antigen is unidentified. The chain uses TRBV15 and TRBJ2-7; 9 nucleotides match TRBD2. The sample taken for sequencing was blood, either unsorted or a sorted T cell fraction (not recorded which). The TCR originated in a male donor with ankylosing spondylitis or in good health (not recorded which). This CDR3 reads CATSRALAGEASYEQYF. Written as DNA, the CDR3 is TGTGCCACCAGCAGAGCGTTAGCGGGAGAGGCATCCTACGAGCAGTACTTC.